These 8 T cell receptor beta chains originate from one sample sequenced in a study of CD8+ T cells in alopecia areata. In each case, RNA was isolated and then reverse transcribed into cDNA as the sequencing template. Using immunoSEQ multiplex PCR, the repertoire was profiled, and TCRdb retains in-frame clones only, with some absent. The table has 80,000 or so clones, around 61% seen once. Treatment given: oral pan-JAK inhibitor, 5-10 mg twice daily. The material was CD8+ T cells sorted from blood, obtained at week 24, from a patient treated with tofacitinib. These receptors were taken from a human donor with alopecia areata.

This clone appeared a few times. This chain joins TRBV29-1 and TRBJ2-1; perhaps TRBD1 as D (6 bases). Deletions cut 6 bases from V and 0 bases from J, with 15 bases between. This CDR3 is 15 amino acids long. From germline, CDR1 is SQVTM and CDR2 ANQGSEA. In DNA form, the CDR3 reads TGCAGCGTCCGAGGACAGCCAAACTCCTACAATGAGCAGTTCTTC. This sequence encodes CSVRGQPNSYNEQFF.

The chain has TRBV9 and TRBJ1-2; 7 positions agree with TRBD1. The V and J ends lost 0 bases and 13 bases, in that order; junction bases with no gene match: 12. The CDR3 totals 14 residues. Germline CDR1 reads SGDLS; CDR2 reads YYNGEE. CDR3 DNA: TGTGCCAGCAGCGTAGGACTTTACGGACAGGAACGCACCTTC. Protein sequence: CASSVGLYGQERTF.

CDR3 loop: CASSPAGFGSYNEQFF. As DNA, the CDR3 is TGTGCCAGCAGCCCCGCGGGGTTCGGCTCCTACAATGAGCAGTTCTTC. The chain is built from TRBV7-6 and TRBJ2-1; a weak D match, TRBD2 (6 bases). Trimming removed 5 bases at V and 0 bases at J, with 14 bases between. Germline V CDR1 and CDR2: SGHVS, FNYEAQ. The CDR3 loop spans 16 amino acids.

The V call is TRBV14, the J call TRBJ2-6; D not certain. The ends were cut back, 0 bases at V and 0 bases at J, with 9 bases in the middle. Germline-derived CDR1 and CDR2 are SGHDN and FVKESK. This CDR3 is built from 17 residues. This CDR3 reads CASSQEILISGANVLTF. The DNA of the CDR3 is TGTGCCAGCAGCCAAGAGATCCTAATCTCTGGGGCCAACGTCCTGACTTTC.

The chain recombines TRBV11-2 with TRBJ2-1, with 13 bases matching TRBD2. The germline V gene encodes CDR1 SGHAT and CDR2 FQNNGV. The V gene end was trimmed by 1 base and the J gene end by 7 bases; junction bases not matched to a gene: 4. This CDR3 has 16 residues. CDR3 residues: CASSLGLAGGSNEQFF. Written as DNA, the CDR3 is TGTGCCAGCAGCTTAGGACTAGCGGGGGGCTCAAATGAGCAGTTCTTC.

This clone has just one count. The chain's CDR3 is CRQDRGWLQPQHF. DNA of the CDR3: TGCCGGCAGGACAGGGGTTGGCTTCAGCCCCAGCATTTT. The chain uses TRBV29-1 and TRBJ1-5, with 9 bases fitting TRBD1. Germline CDR1 is SQVTM and CDR2 is ANQGSEA. The CDR3 has 13 amino acids.

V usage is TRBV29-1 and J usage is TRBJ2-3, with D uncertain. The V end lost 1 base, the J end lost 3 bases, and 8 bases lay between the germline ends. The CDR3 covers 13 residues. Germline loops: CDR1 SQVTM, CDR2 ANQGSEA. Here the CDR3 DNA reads TGCAGCGTTGAAGGGTCTCCTACAGATACGCAGTATTTT. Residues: CSVEGSPTDTQYF.

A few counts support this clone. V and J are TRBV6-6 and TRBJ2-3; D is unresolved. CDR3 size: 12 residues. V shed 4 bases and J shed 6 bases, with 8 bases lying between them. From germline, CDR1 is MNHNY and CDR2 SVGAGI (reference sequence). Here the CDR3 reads CASSSRWDTQYF. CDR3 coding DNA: TGTGCCAGCAGTTCACGATGGGATACGCAGTATTTT.